This entry lists 19 T cell receptor beta chains sequenced from one sample in a study of blood T cell repertoires in COVID-19. Profiling relied on immunoSEQ multiplex PCR, and the TCRdb table lists in-frame clones only, not all of them. This table has 150,000 to 200,000 clones, around nine tenths appearing once. The sequenced sample was peripheral blood. The receptors shown here come from a woman under 30 who had recovered from COVID-19.

The V call is TRBV5-1, the J call TRBJ1-4; D not certain. Germline CDR1 and CDR2: SGHRS and YFSETQ. V dropped 0 bases and J dropped 5 bases, with 11 bases sitting between them. The CDR3 has 15 residues. CDR3 sequence reads: CASSLGHTRNEKLFF. In nucleotides, the CDR3 is TGCGCCAGCAGCTTGGGCCATACCAGGAATGAAAAACTGTTTTTT.

The chain combines TRBV4-3 with TRBJ1-2; TRBD1 might be the D (6 bases). V shed 5 bases and J shed 8 bases, with 12 bases lying between them. Germline V lookup: CDR1 LGHNA, CDR2 YSLEER. The CDR3 loop spans 12 amino acids. The CDR3 region has the DNA TGCGCCAGCAGCTCCGGACAGTCGGGCTACACCTTC. Translated, it gives CASSSGQSGYTF.

The rearrangement joins TRBV20-1 to TRBJ1-2; D is perhaps TRBD1 (6 bases). V gave up 2 bases and J gave up 8 bases, with 9 bases separating them. The CDR3 covers 11 residues. Germline-derived CDR1 and CDR2 are DFQATT and SNEGSKA (reference sequence). The CDR3 here is CSARRGGGYTF. For the CDR3, the DNA is TGCAGTGCTAGAAGGGGGGGCGGCTACACCTTC.

This clone was counted only a few times. The rearrangement uses TRBV5-4 and TRBJ2-2, with 7 bases that match TRBD1. Trimming at V came to 1 base and at J to 4 bases, leaving 7 bases not matched to a gene. Germline loops: CDR1 SGHNT, CDR2 YYREEE (reference sequence). The CDR3 extends over 16 amino acids. CDR3 in DNA: TGTGCCAGCAGCTTGATAGAGGGGGCTATCACCGGGGAGCTGTTTTTT. Translation: CASSLIEGAITGELFF.

The chain combines TRBV6-2 or TRBV6-3 with TRBJ2-7; TRBD2 agrees at 13 bases. This CDR3 contains 16 residues. The ends lost 0 bases at V and 3 bases at J; junction bases unmatched: 2. Germline V lookup: CDR1 MNHEY, CDR2 SVGEGT. The CDR3 coding sequence is TGTGCCAGCAGTTACTCCCGACTAGCGGGAGGCTACGAGCAGTACGTC. The encoded protein is CASSYSRLAGGYEQYV.

This sequence joins TRBV2 and TRBJ2-7; D uncertain. This CDR3 comprises 12 residues. V was trimmed by 4 bases and J by 3 bases, leaving 7 bases between them. Germline CDR1 and CDR2: SNHLY and FYNNEI. This CDR3 reads CASSARSYEQYV. The CDR3 coding sequence is TGTGCCAGCAGTGCGAGGAGCTACGAGCAGTACGTC.

V gene TRBV7-2 combines with J gene TRBJ2-6; D not certain. Deletions cut 8 bases from V and 0 bases from J, with 20 bases between. Per the germline V gene, CDR1 is SGHTA and CDR2 is FQGNSA. The CDR3 is made up of 18 amino acids. The DNA of the CDR3 is TGTGCCAGCGGGTACAGCCTGAACACTTTCTCTGGGGCCAACGTCCTGACTTTC. Encoded protein: CASGYSLNTFSGANVLTF.

The V call is TRBV7-9, the J call TRBJ1-1; D gene uncertain. The CDR3 loop spans 13 amino acids. In germline, CDR1 is SEHNR, CDR2 FQNEAQ (reference sequence). With 5 bases removed from V and 1 base from J, the gap between germline ends came to 8 bases. DNA of the CDR3: TGTGCCAGCAGCCAGACTTCGAACACTGAAGCTTTCTTT. It codes for CASSQTSNTEAFF.

V is TRBV27 and J is TRBJ2-3; the match to TRBD1 covers 9 bases. This CDR3 spans 15 amino acids. Trimming at V came to 0 bases and at J to 5 bases, leaving 3 bases not matched to a gene. Germline V CDR1 and CDR2: MNHEY, SMNVEV (reference sequence). CDR3 sequence reads: CASSLSQGALDTQYF. The CDR3 DNA sequence: TGTGCCAGCAGTTTATCACAGGGGGCCCTAGATACGCAGTATTTT.

This clone has a single count. V and J are TRBV4-1 and TRBJ2-7, with D unclear. The CDR3 length is 14 residues. CDR1 is MGHRA and CDR2 is YSYEKL in the germline V gene. V was pared by 4 bases and J by 5 bases, with 15 bases between. The chain's CDR3 is CASSPFHGTDEQYF. The CDR3 nucleotides are TGCGCCAGCAGCCCCTTTCACGGTACCGACGAGCAGTACTTC.

This clone was seen just once. The J gene is TRBJ2-7, the V gene TRBV7-9; D remains ambiguous. V gave up 1 base and J gave up 4 bases, with 8 bases separating them. The germline V gene has CDR1 SEHNR and CDR2 FQNEAQ (reference sequence). The CDR3 runs 13 residues. The CDR3 sequence is CASSLGALYEQYF. The CDR3, as DNA: TGTGCCAGCAGCTTAGGGGCCCTATACGAGCAGTACTTC.

This chain links TRBV5-4 with TRBJ2-2; no definite D call. Trimming pared 1 base from V and 1 base from J, leaving 5 bases between. The CDR3 covers 14 residues. Per the germline V gene, CDR1 is SGHNT and CDR2 is YYREEE (reference sequence). DNA of the CDR3: TGTGCCAGCAGCTTGTCAGAGAACACCGGGGAGCTGTTTTTT. It encodes CASSLSENTGELFF.

The chain couples TRBV6-5 to TRBJ2-6; the D gene is possibly TRBD1 (7 bases). CDR1 is MNHEY and CDR2 is SVGAGI in the germline V gene. There are 16 residues in the CDR3. Trimming shortened V by 2 bases and J by 2 bases, and 10 bases separated the two germline ends. CDR3 amino acids: CASSYPGGTGANVLTF. The DNA of the CDR3 is TGTGCCAGCAGTTACCCAGGGGGGACTGGGGCCAACGTCCTGACTTTC.

The V call is TRBV11-3, the J call TRBJ2-3; 8 bases align to TRBD2. Germline CDR1 is SGHNT and CDR2 is YENEEA. This CDR3 has 14 residues. The trim removed 1 base at V and 4 bases at J, leaving 1 base unmatched. The DNA of the CDR3 is TGTGCCAGCAGCTTAGGACTAGCGCCAGATACGCAGTATTTT. It specifies CASSLGLAPDTQYF.

This clone came up once. The chain recombines TRBV18 with TRBJ1-2, with D possibly being TRBD1 (5 bases). CDR3 length: 16 amino acids. Germline CDR1 reads KGHSH; CDR2 reads LQKENI. The V end was cut by 0 bases, the J end by 3 bases, with 14 bases between. The CDR3 region has the DNA TGTGCCAGCTCACCACCTGCCCGCCTGACAGACTATGGCTACACCTTC. Translated, it gives CASSPPARLTDYGYTF.

The CDR3 nucleotides read TGTGCCAGCAGCTTGGGGGACATTTGGCTAGAGACCCAGTACTTC. This codes for CASSLGDIWLETQYF. This chain connects TRBV5-6 to TRBJ2-5; tentatively, D is TRBD1 (6 bases). V was shortened by 0 bases and J by 4 bases, with 13 bases between the two germline ends. The CDR3 covers 15 residues. Per germline, CDR1 SGHDT and CDR2 YYEEEE.

This chain joins TRBV30 and TRBJ1-5; no firm D call. The length of the CDR3 is 13 residues. The germline gives CDR1 GTSNPN, CDR2 SVGIG (reference sequence). Trimming left V 2 bases short and J 4 bases short, with 9 bases between. This chain's CDR3 is CAWSPTGNQPQHF. DNA of the CDR3: TGTGCCTGGAGTCCCACCGGGAATCAGCCCCAGCATTTT.

V gene TRBV6-5 combines with J gene TRBJ1-3; D not certain. CDR1 and CDR2 from the germline V gene are MNHEY and SVGAGI. CDR3 size: 14 residues. The ends were cut back, 2 bases at V and 0 bases at J, with 5 bases in the middle. CDR3 in DNA: TGTGCCAGCAGTTACACTCACTCTGGAAACACCATATATTTT. As protein: CASSYTHSGNTIYF.

This clone has a handful of counts. The chain joins TRBV19 to TRBJ1-2, with 12 bases that match TRBD1. CDR1 LNHDA and CDR2 SQIVND come from the germline V gene (reference sequence). This CDR3 has 18 residues. J lost 6 bases, V lost 4 bases, and 15 bases had no gene match. This chain's CDR3 is CASSKAGTGGLKPHGYTF. Written as DNA, the CDR3 is TGTGCCAGTAGTAAGGCCGGGACAGGGGGCCTCAAACCCCATGGCTACACCTTC.